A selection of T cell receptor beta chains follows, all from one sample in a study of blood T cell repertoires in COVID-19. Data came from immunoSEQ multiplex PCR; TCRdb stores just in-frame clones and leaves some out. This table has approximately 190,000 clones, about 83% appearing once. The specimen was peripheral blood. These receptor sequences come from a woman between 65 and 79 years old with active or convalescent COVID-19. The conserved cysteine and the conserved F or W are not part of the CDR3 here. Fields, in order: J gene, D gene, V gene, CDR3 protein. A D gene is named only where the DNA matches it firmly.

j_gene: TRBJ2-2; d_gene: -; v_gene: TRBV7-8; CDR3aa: ASSFQGGETGELF
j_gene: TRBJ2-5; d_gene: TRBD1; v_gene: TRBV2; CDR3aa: ASSDWQGARETQY
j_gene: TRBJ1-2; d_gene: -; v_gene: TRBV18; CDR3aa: ASSSQGNDYGYT
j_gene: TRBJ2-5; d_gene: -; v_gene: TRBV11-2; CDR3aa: ASSLEGFGQETQY
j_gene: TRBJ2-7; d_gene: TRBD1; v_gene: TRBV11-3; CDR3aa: ASSRDSPYEQY
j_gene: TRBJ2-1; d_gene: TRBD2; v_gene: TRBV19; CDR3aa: ASSPPPGTSLF
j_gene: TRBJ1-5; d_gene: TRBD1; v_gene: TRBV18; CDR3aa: ASSMGQDQPQH
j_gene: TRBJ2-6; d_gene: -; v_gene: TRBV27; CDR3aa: ASSFSDRYGVLT
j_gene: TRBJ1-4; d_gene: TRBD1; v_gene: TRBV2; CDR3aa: ASRPQGAWEKLF
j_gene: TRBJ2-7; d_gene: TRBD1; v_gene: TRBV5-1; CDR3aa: ASSLGRDRMTYEQY
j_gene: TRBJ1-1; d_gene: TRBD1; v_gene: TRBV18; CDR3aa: ASSHRGRNTEAF
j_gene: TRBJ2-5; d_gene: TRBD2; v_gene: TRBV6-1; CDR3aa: ASSVLNGRVQETQY
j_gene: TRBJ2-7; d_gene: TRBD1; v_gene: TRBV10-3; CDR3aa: AITSVGTGTGAYEQY
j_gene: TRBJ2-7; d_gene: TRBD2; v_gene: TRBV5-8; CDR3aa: ASSLWGGAYEQY
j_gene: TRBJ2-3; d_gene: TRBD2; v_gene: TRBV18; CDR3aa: ASSPLSAGGSTDTQY
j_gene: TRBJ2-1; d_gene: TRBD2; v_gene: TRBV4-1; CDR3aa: ASSQDIGTSGDNEQF
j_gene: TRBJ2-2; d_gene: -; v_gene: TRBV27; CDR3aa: ASKTIANSRELF
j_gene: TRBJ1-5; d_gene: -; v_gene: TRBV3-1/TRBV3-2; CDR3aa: ASSQGGMSNQPQH
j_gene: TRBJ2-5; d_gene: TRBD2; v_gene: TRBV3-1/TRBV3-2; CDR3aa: ASSPGTSGYQETQY
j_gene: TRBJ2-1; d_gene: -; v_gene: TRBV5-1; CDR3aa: ASSLVPELMDEQF
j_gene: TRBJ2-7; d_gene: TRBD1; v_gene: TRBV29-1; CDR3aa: SAGTGDVAEQY
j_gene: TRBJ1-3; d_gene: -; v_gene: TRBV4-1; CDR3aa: ASSLNQGLSGNTIY